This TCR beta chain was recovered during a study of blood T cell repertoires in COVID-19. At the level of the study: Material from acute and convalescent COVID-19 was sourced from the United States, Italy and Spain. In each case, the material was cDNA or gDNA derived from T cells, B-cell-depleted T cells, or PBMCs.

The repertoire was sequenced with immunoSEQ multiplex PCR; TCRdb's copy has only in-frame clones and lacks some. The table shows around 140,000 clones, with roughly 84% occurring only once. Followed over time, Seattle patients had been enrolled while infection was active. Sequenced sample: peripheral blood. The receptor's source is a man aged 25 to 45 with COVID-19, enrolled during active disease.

Written as DNA, the CDR3 is TGCGCCAGCAGCCAAGGAGAAGCGGGAGGCACCAAAAACATTCAGTACTTC. Encoded protein: CASSQGEAGGTKNIQYF. The chain is built from TRBV4-3 and TRBJ2-4; TRBD2 agrees at 9 bases. V lost 1 base and J lost 2; bases outside the gene matches: 6. This CDR3 has 17 residues. Germline CDR1 LGHNA, CDR2 YSLEER.